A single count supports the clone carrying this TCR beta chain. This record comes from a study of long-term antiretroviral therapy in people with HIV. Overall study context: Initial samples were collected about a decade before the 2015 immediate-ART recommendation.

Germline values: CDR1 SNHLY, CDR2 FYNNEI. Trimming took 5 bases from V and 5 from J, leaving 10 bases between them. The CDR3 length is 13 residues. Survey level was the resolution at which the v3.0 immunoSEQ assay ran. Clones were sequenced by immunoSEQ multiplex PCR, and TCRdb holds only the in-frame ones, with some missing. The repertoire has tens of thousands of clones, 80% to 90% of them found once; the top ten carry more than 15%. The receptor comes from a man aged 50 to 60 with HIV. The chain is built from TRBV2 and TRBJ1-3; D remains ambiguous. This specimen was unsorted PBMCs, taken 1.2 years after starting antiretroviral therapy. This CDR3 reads CASSQVTRNTIYF. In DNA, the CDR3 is TGTGCCAGCAGTCAAGTAACGAGAAACACCATATATTTT.